Listed here is a single T cell receptor (beta chain). The sample belongs to a study of patients and donors after allogeneic stem cell transplantation. Via MiXCR, TCRdb re-called the RT-PCR reads, giving one row per CDR3 protein. The sample carries tens of thousands of distinct CDR3 sequences, roughly 50% recorded once. CDR1 and CDR2 from the germline V gene are LNHNV and YYDKDF (reference sequence). Trimming shortened V by 0 bases and J by 8 bases, and 10 bases separated the two germline ends. The CDR3 is made up of 14 amino acids. The chain uses TRBV15 and TRBJ1-4; D is possibly TRBD1 (5 bases). Sequencing was done on a sample of blood, either unsorted or a sorted T cell fraction (not recorded which). The sequence came from a human donor who was either an allogeneic HSCT recipient or a stem cell or donor lymphocyte infusion donor (not recorded which). It is not recorded whose cells these are; they may come from a transplant donor. The CDR3 here is CATSREGGGEKLFF. CDR3 nucleotides: TGTGCCACCAGCAGAGAGGGGGGTGGCGAAAAACTGTTTTTT. Filled out from reference TRBV15 and TRBJ1-4, the complete variable domain reads DAMVIQNPRYQVTQFGKPVTLSCSQTLNHNVMYWYQQKSSQAPKLLFHYYDKDFNNEADTPDNFQSRRPNTSFCFLDIRSPGLGDTAMYLCATSREGGGEKLFFGSGTQLSVL.